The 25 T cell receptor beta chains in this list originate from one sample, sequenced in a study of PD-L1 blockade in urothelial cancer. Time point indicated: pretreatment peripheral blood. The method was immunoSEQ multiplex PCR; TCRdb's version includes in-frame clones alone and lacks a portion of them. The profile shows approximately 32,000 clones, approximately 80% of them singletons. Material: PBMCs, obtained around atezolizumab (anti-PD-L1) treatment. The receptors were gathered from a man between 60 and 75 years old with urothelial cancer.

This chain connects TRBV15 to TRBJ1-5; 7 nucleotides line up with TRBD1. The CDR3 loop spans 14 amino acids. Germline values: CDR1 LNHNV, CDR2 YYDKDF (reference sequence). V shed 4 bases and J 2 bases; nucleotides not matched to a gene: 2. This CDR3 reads CATSIGTGNQPQHF. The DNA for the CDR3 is TGTGCCACCAGCATAGGGACAGGCAATCAGCCCCAGCATTTT.

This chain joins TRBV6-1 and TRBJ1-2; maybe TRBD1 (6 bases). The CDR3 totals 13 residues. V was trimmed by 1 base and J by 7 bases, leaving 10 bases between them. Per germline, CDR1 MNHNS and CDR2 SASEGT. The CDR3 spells CASSEEQGSGYTF. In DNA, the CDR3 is TGTGCCAGCAGTGAAGAACAGGGAAGTGGCTACACCTTC.

CDR3 nucleotides: TGTGCCAGCAGCTTAGCGCGTCGGAACAGGGGGCATCATGGCTACACCTTC. Its protein is CASSLARRNRGHHGYTF. The chain joins TRBV7-8 to TRBJ1-2, with 9 bases matching TRBD1. Trimming took 0 bases from V and 6 from J; bases not matched to a gene: 11. This CDR3 is 17 amino acids long. CDR1 SGHVS and CDR2 FQNEAQ come from the germline V gene.

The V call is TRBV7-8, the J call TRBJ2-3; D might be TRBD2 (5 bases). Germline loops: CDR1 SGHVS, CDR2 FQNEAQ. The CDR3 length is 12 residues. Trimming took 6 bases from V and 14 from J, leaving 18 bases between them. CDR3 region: CASSLGPIGRYF. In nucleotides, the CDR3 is TGTGCCAGCAGTTTGGGCCCAATAGGGAGGTATTTT.

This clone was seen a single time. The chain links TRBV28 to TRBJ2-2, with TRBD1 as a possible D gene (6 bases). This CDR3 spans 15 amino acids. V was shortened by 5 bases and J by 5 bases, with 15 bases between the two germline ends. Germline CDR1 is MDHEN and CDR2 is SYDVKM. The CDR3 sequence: CASSPPPQGTGELFF. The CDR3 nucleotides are TGTGCCAGCAGTCCCCCACCTCAGGGGACCGGGGAGCTGTTTTTT. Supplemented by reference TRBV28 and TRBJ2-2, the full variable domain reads DVKVTQSSRYLVKRTGEKVFLECVQDMDHENMFWYRQDPGLGLRLIYFSYDVKMKEKGDIPEGYSVSREKKERFSLILESASTNQTSMYLCASSPPPQGTGELFFGEGSRLTVL.

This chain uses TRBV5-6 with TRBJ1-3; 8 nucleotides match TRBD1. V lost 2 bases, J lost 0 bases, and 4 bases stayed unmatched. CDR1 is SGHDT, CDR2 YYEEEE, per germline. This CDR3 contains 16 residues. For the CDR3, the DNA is TGTGCCAGCAGCTTAGGACAGGGTTTCTCTGGAAACACCATATATTTT. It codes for CASSLGQGFSGNTIYF. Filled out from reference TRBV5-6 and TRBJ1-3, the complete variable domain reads DAGVTQSPTHLIKTRGQQVTLRCSPKSGHDTVSWYQQALGQGPQFIFQYYEEEERQRGNFPDRFSGHQFPNYSSELNVNALLLGDSALYLCASSLGQGFSGNTIYFGEGSWLTVV.

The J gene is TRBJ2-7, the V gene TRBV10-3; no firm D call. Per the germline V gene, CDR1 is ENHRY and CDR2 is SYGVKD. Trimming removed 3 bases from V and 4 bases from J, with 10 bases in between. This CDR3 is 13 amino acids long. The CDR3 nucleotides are TGTGCCATCAGTGACCCGACGGGTTACGAGCAGTACTTC. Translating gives CAISDPTGYEQYF.

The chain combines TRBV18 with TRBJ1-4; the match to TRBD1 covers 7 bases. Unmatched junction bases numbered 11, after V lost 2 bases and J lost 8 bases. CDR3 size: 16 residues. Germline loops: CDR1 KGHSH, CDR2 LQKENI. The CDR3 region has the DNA TGTGCCAGCTCACCAGAACAGGGGTTAACTGGGGAAAAACTGTTTTTT. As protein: CASSPEQGLTGEKLFF.

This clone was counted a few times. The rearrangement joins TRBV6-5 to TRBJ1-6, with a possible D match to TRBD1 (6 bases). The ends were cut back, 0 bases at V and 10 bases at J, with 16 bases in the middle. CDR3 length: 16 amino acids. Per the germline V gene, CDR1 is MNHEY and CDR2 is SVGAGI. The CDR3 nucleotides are TGTGCCAGCAGTTACTCGACGGGCAGGGGAGACTCACCCCTCCACTTT. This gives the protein CASSYSTGRGDSPLHF.

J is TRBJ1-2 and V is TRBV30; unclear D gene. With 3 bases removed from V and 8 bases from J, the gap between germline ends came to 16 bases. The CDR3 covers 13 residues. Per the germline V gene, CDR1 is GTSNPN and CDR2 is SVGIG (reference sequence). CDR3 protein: CAWSPRGPTGYTF. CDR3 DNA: TGTGCCTGGAGCCCCAGAGGGCCAACAGGCTACACCTTC.

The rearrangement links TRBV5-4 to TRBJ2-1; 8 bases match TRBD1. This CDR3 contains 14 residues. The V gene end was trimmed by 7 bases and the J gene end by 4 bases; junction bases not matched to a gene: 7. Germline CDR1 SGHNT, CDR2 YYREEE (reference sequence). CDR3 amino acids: CASSQGGEYNEQFF. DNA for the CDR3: TGTGCCAGCTCACAGGGGGGTGAGTACAATGAGCAGTTCTTC. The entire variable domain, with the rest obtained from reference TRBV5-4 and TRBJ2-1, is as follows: ETGVTQSPTHLIKTRGQQVTLRCSSQSGHNTVSWYQQALGQGPQFIFQYYREEENGRGNFPPRFSGLQFPNYSSELNVNALELDDSALYLCASSQGGEYNEQFFGPGTRLTVL.

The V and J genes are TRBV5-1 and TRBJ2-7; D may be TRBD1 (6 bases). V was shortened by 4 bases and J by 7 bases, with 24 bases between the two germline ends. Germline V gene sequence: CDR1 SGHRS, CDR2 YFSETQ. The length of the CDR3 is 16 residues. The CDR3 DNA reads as TGCGCCAGCAGCCACACGCAGGGCTTCACCAGGGGTGAGCAGTACTTC. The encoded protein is CASSHTQGFTRGEQYF.

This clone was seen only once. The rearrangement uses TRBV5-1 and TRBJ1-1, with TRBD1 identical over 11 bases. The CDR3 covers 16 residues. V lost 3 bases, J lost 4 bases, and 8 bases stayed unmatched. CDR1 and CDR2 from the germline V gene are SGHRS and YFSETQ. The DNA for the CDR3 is TGCGCCAGCAGCTCCGGGGGGGACAGGGGGACCACTGAAGCTTTCTTT. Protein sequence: CASSSGGDRGTTEAFF.

CDR3 coding DNA: TGTGCCAGCTCAGGGGGGCAAGTGAACACCGGGGAGCTGTTTTTT. This translates into CASSGGQVNTGELFF. The chain joins TRBV9 to TRBJ2-2; tentatively, D is TRBD1 (7 bases). The ends were cut back, 7 bases at V and 1 base at J, with 14 bases in the middle. From germline, CDR1 is SGDLS and CDR2 YYNGEE. This CDR3 comprises 15 residues.

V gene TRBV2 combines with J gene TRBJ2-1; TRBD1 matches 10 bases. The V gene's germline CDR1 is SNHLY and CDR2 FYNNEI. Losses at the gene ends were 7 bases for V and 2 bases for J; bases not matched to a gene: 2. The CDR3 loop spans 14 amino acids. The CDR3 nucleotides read TGTGCCAGCAATGGACAGGGGGCCTACAATGAGCAGTTCTTC. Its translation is CASNGQGAYNEQFF. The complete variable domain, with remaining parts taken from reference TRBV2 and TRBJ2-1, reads EPEVTQTPSHQVTQMGQEVILRCVPISNHLYFYWYRQILGQKVEFLVSFYNNEISEKSEIFDDQFSVERPDGSNFTLKIRSTKLEDSAMYFCASNGQGAYNEQFFGPGTRLTVL.

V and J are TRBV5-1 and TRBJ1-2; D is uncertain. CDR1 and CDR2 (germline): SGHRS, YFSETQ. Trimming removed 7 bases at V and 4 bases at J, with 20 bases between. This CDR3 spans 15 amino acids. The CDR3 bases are TGCGCCAGCGTCGACACCCCTGAAAGTGGCTATGGCTACACCTTC. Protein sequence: CASVDTPESGYGYTF.

CDR3 coding DNA: TGTGCCTGGGTGACGGCTACAGGGGGCACCGGGGAGCTGTTTTTT. Its protein product is CAWVTATGGTGELFF. The J gene is TRBJ2-2, the V gene TRBV30, with TRBD1 identical over 8 bases. Germline CDR1 GTSNPN, CDR2 SVGIG (reference sequence). There are 15 residues in the CDR3. Germline trimming cut 5 bases from V and 4 bases from J; bases unmatched to any gene: 9.

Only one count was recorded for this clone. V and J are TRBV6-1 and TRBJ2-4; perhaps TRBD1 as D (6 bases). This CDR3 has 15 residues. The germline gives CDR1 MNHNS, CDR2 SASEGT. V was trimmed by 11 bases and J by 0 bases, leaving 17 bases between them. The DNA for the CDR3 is TGTGCCTCCCGACAGGCTGAGGTAGCCAAAAACATTCAGTACTTC. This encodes CASRQAEVAKNIQYF.

The CDR3 bases are TGTGCCAGCAGCCAACAACAGGGTGGGACCGGGGAGCTGTTTTTT. Translating gives CASSQQQGGTGELFF. This chain uses TRBV28 with TRBJ2-2; possible D gene TRBD1, 6 bases. Trimming stripped 6 bases from V and 5 bases from J, with 16 bases between. The germline CDR1 and CDR2 sequences are MDHEN and SYDVKM. This CDR3 comprises 15 residues.

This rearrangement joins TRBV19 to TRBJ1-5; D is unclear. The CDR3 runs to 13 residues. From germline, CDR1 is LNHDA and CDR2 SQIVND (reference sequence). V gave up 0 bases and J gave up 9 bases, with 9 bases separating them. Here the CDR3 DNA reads TGTGCCAGTAGTATAGATCCGGGGTTGCCCCAGCATTTT. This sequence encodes CASSIDPGLPQHF.

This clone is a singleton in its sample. This CDR3 reads CASSLISYEQYF. In DNA, the CDR3 is TGTGCCAGCAGTCTTATTTCCTACGAGCAGTACTTC. V gene TRBV6-1 combines with J gene TRBJ2-7; D gene unclear. The CDR3 has 12 amino acids. With 5 bases removed from V and 1 base from J, the gap between germline ends came to 6 bases. CDR1 is MNHNS, CDR2 SASEGT, per germline.

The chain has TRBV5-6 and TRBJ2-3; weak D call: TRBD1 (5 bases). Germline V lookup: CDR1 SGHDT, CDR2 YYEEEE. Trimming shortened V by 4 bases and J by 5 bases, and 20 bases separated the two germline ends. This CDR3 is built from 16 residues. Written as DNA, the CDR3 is TGTGCCAGCAGCCCTCAACGGACACTTGGGGAAGATACGCAGTATTTT. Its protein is CASSPQRTLGEDTQYF.

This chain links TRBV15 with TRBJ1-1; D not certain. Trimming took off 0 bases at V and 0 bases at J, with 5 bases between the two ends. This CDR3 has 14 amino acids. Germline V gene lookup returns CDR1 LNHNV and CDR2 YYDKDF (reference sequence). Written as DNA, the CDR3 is TGTGCCACCAGCAGAGATGGAGTGAACACTGAAGCTTTCTTT. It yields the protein CATSRDGVNTEAFF.

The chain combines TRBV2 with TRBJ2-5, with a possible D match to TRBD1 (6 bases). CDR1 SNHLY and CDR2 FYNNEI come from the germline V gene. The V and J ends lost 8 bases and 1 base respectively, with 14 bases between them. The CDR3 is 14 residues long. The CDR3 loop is CASCYRVGQETQYF. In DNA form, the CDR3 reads TGTGCCAGCTGCTACAGGGTTGGCCAAGAGACCCAGTACTTC.

CDR3 coding DNA: TGTGCCAGCACCAGGGGCGGGCTGAACACTGAAGCTTTCTTT. This translates into CASTRGGLNTEAFF. The chain combines TRBV6-5 with TRBJ1-1, with D possibly being TRBD1 (6 bases). Germline CDR1 is MNHEY and CDR2 is SVGAGI. V was clipped by 7 bases and J by 0 bases, with 12 bases between them. CDR3 length: 14 amino acids.